This TCR beta chain was observed in a study of graft-versus-host responses after intestinal transplantation. Study results and limitations: Recipient-marrow GvH clones were detected, some having first appeared in ileum or blood.

To note about this clone: As yet, its antigen is unknown. At the DNA level, this CDR3 is encoded by other sequences in the same sample as well.

Only in-frame clones appear in the TCRdb table, and some are missing; sequencing was by immunoSEQ multiplex PCR. The data contain approximately 60,000 clones, 85% to 95% of them singletons. V lost 3 bases, J lost 0 bases, and 2 bases stayed unmatched. CDR1 MNHNS and CDR2 SASEGT come from the germline V gene. This CDR3 is 15 amino acids long. The material sequenced was unstimulated CD8+ T cells sorted from spleen or lymph node cells, taken before transplant. This clonotype was obtained from a human donor who was the organ donor for an intestinal transplant. This rearrangement joins TRBV6-1 to TRBJ2-7; 10 bases map to TRBD2. CDR3 nucleotides: TGTGCCAGCAGTGAGCGGACTAGCGGCTCCTACGAGCAGTACTTC. It specifies CASSERTSGSYEQYF.